A selection of T cell receptor beta chains follows, all from one sample in a study of T cell responses to AZD1222 COVID-19 vaccine. Sequenced by immunoSEQ multiplex PCR; TCRdb stores in-frame clones only, minus some. The sample holds more than 85,000 clones; about four fifths are singletons and the top ten take 4.5% to 6%. The sequencing here drew on peripheral blood, taken on day 0 of AZD1222 vaccination. These TCRs come from an adult in good health. CDR3s include the opening cysteine and the closing phenylalanine or tryptophan. Each record gives: V gene, clone size, J gene, D gene, CDR3 DNA, CDR3 protein. D genes are given only for firm matches. Not all rows give a size; the values are once, few, many and, for expanded clones, a class.

V: TRBV27; size: -; J: TRBJ2-5; D: -; DNA: TGTGCCAGCAGTCCATACCAGTTAGCCGAGACCCAGTACTTC; CDR3: CASSPYQLAETQYF
V: TRBV27; size: -; J: TRBJ1-2; D: -; DNA: TGTGCCAGCAGTTTTATTGACAGCCTCAACCTCTATGGCTACACCTTC; CDR3: CASSFIDSLNLYGYTF
V: TRBV14; size: once; J: TRBJ2-7; D: -; DNA: TGTGCCAGCAGCCCCATGAGGGGAGTTGACTACGAGCAGTACTTC; CDR3: CASSPMRGVDYEQYF
V: TRBV18; size: -; J: TRBJ2-3; D: TRBD1; DNA: TGTGCCAGCTCCCCCGGGACAGGCGGAGATACGCAGTATTTT; CDR3: CASSPGTGGDTQYF
V: TRBV7-9; size: -; J: TRBJ2-7; D: -; DNA: TGTGCCAGCAGCTTAGAAGGCAGCTCCTACGAGCAGTACTTC; CDR3: CASSLEGSSYEQYF
V: TRBV23-1; size: -; J: TRBJ1-6; D: -; DNA: TGCGCCGCCTGGAAGAGAAATCGAGATAATTCACCCCTCCACTTT; CDR3: CAAWKRNRDNSPLHF
V: TRBV19; size: -; J: TRBJ2-7; D: -; DNA: TGTGCCAGTAGTCCTCTCCAGGACAGAGACGAACAGTACTTC; CDR3: CASSPLQDRDEQYF
V: TRBV12-5; size: -; J: TRBJ1-6; D: -; DNA: TGTGCTAGTGGTTTGGATTCACCCCTCCACTTT; CDR3: CASGLDSPLHF
V: TRBV7-8; size: -; J: TRBJ1-2; D: -; DNA: TGTGCCAGCAGCTCCGGGGGGAGTCTTAACTATGGCTACACCTTC; CDR3: CASSSGGSLNYGYTF
V: TRBV27; size: -; J: TRBJ1-1; D: -; DNA: TGTGCCAGCAGTTTTGGGGAGGACTTGAACACTGAAGCTTTCTTT; CDR3: CASSFGEDLNTEAFF
V: TRBV7-8; size: -; J: TRBJ1-4; D: -; DNA: TGTGCCAGCAGCTTCCTCCGGGGAAGCGCTGCAACTAATGAAAAACTGTTTTTT; CDR3: CASSFLRGSAATNEKLFF
V: TRBV19; size: many; J: TRBJ1-6; D: -; DNA: TGTGCCAGTAATACAGGGAGCTCCTATAATTCACCCCTCCACTTT; CDR3: CASNTGSSYNSPLHF
V: TRBV2; size: -; J: TRBJ1-1; D: -; DNA: TGTGCCAGCAGTGAAGGTTGGATGAACACTGAAGCTTTCTTT; CDR3: CASSEGWMNTEAFF
V: TRBV14; size: few; J: TRBJ1-4; D: -; DNA: TGTGCCAGCAGCCAACTATTCCGGGAAAAACTGTTTTTT; CDR3: CASSQLFREKLFF
V: TRBV7-2; size: -; J: TRBJ1-4; D: TRBD1; DNA: TGTGCCAGCAGCTCCCGATATAGGGGGCGCGGGGGTAATGAAAAACTGTTTTTT; CDR3: CASSSRYRGRGGNEKLFF
V: TRBV9; size: -; J: TRBJ1-3; D: TRBD1; DNA: TGTGCCAGCAGCGTCGCCCTAGACAGGGAGGTTGGAAACACCATATATTTT; CDR3: CASSVALDREVGNTIYF
V: TRBV6-1; size: once; J: TRBJ2-5; D: TRBD1; DNA: TGTGCCAGCAGTGAACTACGGGCGGGACAGGGGGCAGAGACCCAGTACTTC; CDR3: CASSELRAGQGAETQYF
V: TRBV10-1; size: -; J: TRBJ1-1; D: TRBD1; DNA: TGCGCCAGCAGCAGACAGGGGTCGAACACTGAAGCTTTCTTT; CDR3: CASSRQGSNTEAFF
V: TRBV10-3; size: -; J: TRBJ1-1; D: -; DNA: TGTGCCATCAGCCAGACGGGTGGAACTGAAGCTTTCTTT; CDR3: CAISQTGGTEAFF
V: TRBV29-1; size: -; J: TRBJ1-2; D: -; DNA: TGCAGCGTTGAATTGGGTTATGGCTACACCTTC; CDR3: CSVELGYGYTF
V: TRBV7-2; size: -; J: TRBJ1-2; D: -; DNA: TGTGCCAGCAGTCAGGGAGGGTTCTATGGCTACACCTTC; CDR3: CASSQGGFYGYTF
V: TRBV2; size: -; J: TRBJ2-3; D: TRBD2; DNA: TGTGCCAGCAGCCCTTATAGCGGGGGGGCCGATACGCAGTATTTT; CDR3: CASSPYSGGADTQYF
V: TRBV5-5; size: -; J: TRBJ1-1; D: TRBD1; DNA: TGTGCCAGCAGCTTGGCCCCGACAGGGGTGAACACTGAAGCTTTCTTT; CDR3: CASSLAPTGVNTEAFF
V: TRBV6-2/TRBV6-3; size: -; J: TRBJ1-1; D: -; DNA: TGTGCCAGCAGTTGGAGCCTTCCCAGTATTGTGAACACTGAAGCTTTCTTT; CDR3: CASSWSLPSIVNTEAFF
V: TRBV2; size: -; J: TRBJ1-5; D: -; DNA: TGTGCCAGCAGAGGGGCGACCAGGCAGCCCCAGCATTTT; CDR3: CASRGATRQPQHF
V: TRBV6-5; size: -; J: TRBJ2-7; D: -; DNA: TGTGCCAGCTTTAACCGGGAGCAGTACTTC; CDR3: CASFNREQYF
V: TRBV2; size: -; J: TRBJ1-1; D: -; DNA: TGTGCCAGCAATCAGGATAGGGAAACTGAAGCTTTCTTT; CDR3: CASNQDRETEAFF
V: TRBV7-8; size: few; J: TRBJ2-7; D: -; DNA: TGTGCCAGCAGCTTAGTTAGTTTAGGCTACGAGCAGTACTTC; CDR3: CASSLVSLGYEQYF
V: TRBV7-2; size: once; J: TRBJ2-7; D: -; DNA: TGTGCCAGCAGCTTAGGGCTTTCCTACGAGCAGTACTTC; CDR3: CASSLGLSYEQYF
V: TRBV5-1; size: -; J: TRBJ2-1; D: -; DNA: TGCGCCAGCAGCCTGGAGGGGTCCAGGGAGCAGTTCTTC; CDR3: CASSLEGSREQFF
V: TRBV2; size: -; J: TRBJ1-4; D: TRBD1; DNA: TGTGCCAGCAGCCCCGGGACAGGGGTTGAAAAACTGTTTTTT; CDR3: CASSPGTGVEKLFF
V: TRBV27; size: -; J: TRBJ1-2; D: TRBD1; DNA: TGTGCCAGCAGCCTGGGACAGTCCTATGGCTACACCTTC; CDR3: CASSLGQSYGYTF
V: TRBV5-1; size: -; J: TRBJ1-4; D: TRBD1; DNA: TGCGCCAGCAGCTTGTCAGGGGGGAATGAAAAACTGTTTTTT; CDR3: CASSLSGGNEKLFF
V: TRBV9; size: -; J: TRBJ1-2; D: -; DNA: TGTGCCAGCAGCTCCAGGGTTCCTGGCTACACCTTC; CDR3: CASSSRVPGYTF
V: TRBV7-9; size: few; J: TRBJ2-7; D: -; DNA: TGTGCCAGCAGCTCCGGCGAGCGGCAGGGTCCGTACTTC; CDR3: CASSSGERQGPYF